This T cell receptor (beta chain) stems from a study of blood T cell repertoires in COVID-19. Trimming took 3 bases from V and 6 from J, leaving 11 bases between them. CDR1 and CDR2 from the germline V gene are SGHTA and FQGNSA. The CDR3 spans 13 residues. Cohorts were determined from participant-reported clinical history. Those designated as exposed participants met a COVID-19 case within 2 weeks before study entry. Clones were read by immunoSEQ multiplex PCR, and TCRdb kept only the in-frame ones, dropping some. The data contain roughly 140,000 clones, under 85% of them singletons. This clonotype was sampled from a woman aged 18-30 years who had been exposed to COVID-19. Input material: PBMCs or T cells enriched from blood (not recorded which). This chain uses TRBV7-2 with TRBJ1-2; D might be TRBD1 (5 bases). In DNA form, the CDR3 reads TGTGCCAGCAGCTTGAGGCAGGGAAATGGCTACACCTTC. Protein sequence: CASSLRQGNGYTF.